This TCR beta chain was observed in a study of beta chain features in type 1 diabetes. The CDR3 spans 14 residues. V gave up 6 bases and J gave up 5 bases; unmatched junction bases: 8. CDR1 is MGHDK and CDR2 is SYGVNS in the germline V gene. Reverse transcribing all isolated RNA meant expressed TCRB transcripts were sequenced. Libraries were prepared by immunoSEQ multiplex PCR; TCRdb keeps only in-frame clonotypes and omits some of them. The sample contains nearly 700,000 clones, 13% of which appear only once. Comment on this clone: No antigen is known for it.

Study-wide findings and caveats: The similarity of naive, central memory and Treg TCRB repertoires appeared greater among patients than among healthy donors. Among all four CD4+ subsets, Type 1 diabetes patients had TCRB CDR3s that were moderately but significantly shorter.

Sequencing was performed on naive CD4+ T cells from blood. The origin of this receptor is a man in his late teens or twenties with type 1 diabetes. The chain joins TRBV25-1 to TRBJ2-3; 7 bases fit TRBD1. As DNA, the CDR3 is TGTGCCAGCAGCTCGACAGGGAGTTTAGATACGCAGTATTTT. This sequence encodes CASSSTGSLDTQYF.